This T cell receptor beta chain was captured by sequencing in a study of cytomegalovirus exposure and HLA in healthy donors. Regarding the study as a whole: It was reported that TCR beta sequences correctly inferred the HLA-A and HLA-B alleles for most subjects.

Germline CDR1 reads SGHRS; CDR2 reads YFSETQ. This CDR3 is built from 14 residues. V trimming: 0 bases; J trimming: 8 bases; junction bases outside the gene matches: 7. The donors, nominally healthy at sampling, likely had unrecorded immune exposures. PCR was performed using 60 Vbeta and 13 Jbeta primers. Repertoires were generated with immunoSEQ multiplex PCR, while TCRdb's copy carries only in-frame clones and drops some. The data contain about 180,000 clones, 77% of them singletons. Points on this clone: The antigen remains undetermined.

The V call is TRBV5-1, the J call TRBJ1-2; 7 bases match TRBD1. This TCR was sampled from a woman aged 25 to 39 in good health and CMV-seropositive. Input material: PBMCs. The CDR3, as DNA: TGCGCCAGCAGCTTGGACAGGGGATCAGAGGGCTACACCTTC. It encodes CASSLDRGSEGYTF.